This T cell receptor beta chain was retrieved from a study of blood T cell repertoires in COVID-19. Study information: Samples representing acute and convalescent COVID-19 were sourced from the United States, Italy and Spain.

The CDR3 has 16 amino acids. Looked up from germline, CDR1 is SEHNR and CDR2 is FQNEAQ (reference sequence). The V end was cut by 2 bases, the J end by 2 bases, with 14 bases between. Sequencing used immunoSEQ multiplex PCR; TCRdb keeps in-frame clones, though not all of them. The sample records about 320,000 clones, more than 75% being singletons. In assigning cohorts, the study relied on participant-reported clinical history. Recovered status in Cohort 3 required two negative PCRs, clearance, or symptom resolution. The chain joins TRBV7-9 to TRBJ2-3, with D hard to call. The sequence came from a woman aged 18-29 years who had recovered from COVID-19. The sequenced sample was PBMCs or T cells enriched from blood (not recorded which). The CDR3 here is CASSLPPAAVTDTQYF. The CDR3 DNA reads TGTGCCAGCAGCTTACCCCCCGCGGCGGTCACAGATACGCAGTATTTT. Full variable domain (remainder filled in from reference TRBV7-9 and TRBJ2-3): DTGVSQNPRHKITKRGQNVTFRCDPISEHNRLYWYRQTLGQGPEFLTYFQNEAQLEKSRLLSDRFSAERPKGSFSTLEIQRTEQGDSAMYLCASSLPPAAVTDTQYFGPGTRLTVL.